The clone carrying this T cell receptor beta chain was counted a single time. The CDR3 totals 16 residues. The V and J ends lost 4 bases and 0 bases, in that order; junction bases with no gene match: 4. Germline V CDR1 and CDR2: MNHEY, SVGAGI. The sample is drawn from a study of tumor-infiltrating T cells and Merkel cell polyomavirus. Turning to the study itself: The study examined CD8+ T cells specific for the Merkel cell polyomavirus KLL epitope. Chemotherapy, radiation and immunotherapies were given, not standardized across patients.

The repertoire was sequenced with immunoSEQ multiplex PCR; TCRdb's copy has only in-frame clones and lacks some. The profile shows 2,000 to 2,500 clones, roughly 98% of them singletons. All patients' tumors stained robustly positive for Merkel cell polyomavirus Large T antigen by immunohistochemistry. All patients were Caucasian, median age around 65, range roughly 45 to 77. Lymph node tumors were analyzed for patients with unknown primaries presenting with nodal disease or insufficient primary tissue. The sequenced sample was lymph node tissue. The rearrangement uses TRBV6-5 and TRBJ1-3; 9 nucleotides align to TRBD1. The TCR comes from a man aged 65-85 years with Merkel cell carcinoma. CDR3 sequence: CASSSDRGNSGNTIYF. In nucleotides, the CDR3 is TGTGCCAGCAGTTCCGACAGGGGGAACTCTGGAAACACCATATATTTT.